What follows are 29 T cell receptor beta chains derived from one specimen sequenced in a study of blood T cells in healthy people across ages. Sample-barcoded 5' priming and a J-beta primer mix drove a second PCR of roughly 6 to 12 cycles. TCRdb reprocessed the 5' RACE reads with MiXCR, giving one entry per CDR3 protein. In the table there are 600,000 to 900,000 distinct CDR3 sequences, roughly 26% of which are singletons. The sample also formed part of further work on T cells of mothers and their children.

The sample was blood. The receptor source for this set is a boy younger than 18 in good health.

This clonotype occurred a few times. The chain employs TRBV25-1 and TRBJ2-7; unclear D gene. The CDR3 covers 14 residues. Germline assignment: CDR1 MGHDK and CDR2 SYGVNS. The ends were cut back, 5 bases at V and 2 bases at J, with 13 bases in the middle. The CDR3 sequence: CASSLTLFPYEQYF. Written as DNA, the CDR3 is TGTGCCAGCAGTCTCACACTATTCCCCTACGAGCAGTACTTC.

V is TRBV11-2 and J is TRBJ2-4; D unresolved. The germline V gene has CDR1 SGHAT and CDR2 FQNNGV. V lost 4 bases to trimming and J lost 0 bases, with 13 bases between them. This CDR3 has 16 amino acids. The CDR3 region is CASSWSLILAKNIQYF. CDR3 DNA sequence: TGTGCCAGCAGCTGGAGTCTTATCCTAGCCAAAAACATTCAGTACTTC.

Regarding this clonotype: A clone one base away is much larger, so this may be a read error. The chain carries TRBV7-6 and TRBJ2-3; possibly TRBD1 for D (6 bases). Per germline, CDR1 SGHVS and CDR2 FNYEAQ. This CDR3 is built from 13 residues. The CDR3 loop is CASSPRDTDMQYF. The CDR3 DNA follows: TGTGCCAGCTCACCCCGGGACACAGATATGCAGTATTTT.

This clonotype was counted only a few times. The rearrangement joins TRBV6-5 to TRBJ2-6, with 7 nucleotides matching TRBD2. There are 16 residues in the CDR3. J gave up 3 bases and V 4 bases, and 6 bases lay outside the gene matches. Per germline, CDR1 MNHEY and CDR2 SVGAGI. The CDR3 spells CASSLGRALGANVLTF. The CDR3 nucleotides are TGTGCCAGCAGTTTGGGGAGGGCGCTTGGGGCCAACGTCCTGACTTTC.

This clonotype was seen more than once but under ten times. CDR3 DNA sequence: TGCGCCAGCAGCTACGGACAGGGGTACTATGGCTACACCTTC. Residues: CASSYGQGYYGYTF. The chain joins TRBV5-1 to TRBJ1-2; 9 bases map to TRBD1. The CDR3 totals 14 residues. Germline trimming cut 3 bases from V and 3 bases from J; bases unmatched to any gene: 3. Per the germline V gene, CDR1 is SGHRS and CDR2 is YFSETQ.

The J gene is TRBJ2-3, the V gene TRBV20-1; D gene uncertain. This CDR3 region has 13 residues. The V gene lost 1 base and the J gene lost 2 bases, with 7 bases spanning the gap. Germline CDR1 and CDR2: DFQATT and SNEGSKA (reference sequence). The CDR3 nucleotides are TGCAGTGCTAGAGTGACGGTCACAGATACGCAGTATTTT. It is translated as CSARVTVTDTQYF.

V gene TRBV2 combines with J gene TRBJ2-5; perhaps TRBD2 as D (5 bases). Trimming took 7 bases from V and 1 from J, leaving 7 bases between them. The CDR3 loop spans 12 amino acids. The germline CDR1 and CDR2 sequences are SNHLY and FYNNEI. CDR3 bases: TGTGCCAGCAAGGAGGTCCAAGAGACCCAGTACTTC. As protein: CASKEVQETQYF. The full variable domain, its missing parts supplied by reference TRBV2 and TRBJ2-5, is EPEVTQTPSHQVTQMGQEVILRCVPISNHLYFYWYRQILGQKVEFLVSFYNNEISEKSEIFDDQFSVERPDGSNFTLKIRSTKLEDSAMYFCASKEVQETQYFGPGTRLLVL.

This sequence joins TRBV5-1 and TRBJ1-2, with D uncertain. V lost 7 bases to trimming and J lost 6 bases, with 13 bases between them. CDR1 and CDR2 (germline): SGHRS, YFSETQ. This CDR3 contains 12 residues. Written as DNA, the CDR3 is TGCGCCAGCCGCCGGGGAGAGGATGGCTACACCTTC. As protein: CASRRGEDGYTF.

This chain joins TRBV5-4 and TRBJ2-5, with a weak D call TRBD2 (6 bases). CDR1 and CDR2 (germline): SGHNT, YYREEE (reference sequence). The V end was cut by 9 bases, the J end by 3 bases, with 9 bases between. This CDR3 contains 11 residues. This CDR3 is CATGLKETQYF. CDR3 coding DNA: TGTGCCACCGGACTAAAAGAGACCCAGTACTTC.

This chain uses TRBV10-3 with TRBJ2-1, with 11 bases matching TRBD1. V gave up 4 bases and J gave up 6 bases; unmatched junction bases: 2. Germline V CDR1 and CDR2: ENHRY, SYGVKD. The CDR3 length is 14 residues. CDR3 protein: CAISAGTGGNEQFF. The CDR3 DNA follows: TGTGCCATCAGTGCCGGGACAGGGGGCAATGAGCAGTTCTTC.

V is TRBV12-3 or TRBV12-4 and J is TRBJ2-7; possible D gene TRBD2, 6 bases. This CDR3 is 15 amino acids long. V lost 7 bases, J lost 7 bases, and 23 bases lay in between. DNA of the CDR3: TGTGCCAGCAAGGCGGGTGACCCGGGAGCTGGGGAGCAGTACTTC. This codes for CASKAGDPGAGEQYF.

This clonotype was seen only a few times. CDR3 DNA sequence: TGTGCCGGAACCGACAGGGTCGTTTCCTACGAGCAGTACTTC. Residues: CAGTDRVVSYEQYF. The chain employs TRBV28 and TRBJ2-1; 7 bases line up with TRBD1. The J call may be faulty, since TRBJ2-7 better matches the DNA end. The CDR3 is made up of 14 amino acids. Germline CDR1 is MDHEN and CDR2 is SYDVKM.

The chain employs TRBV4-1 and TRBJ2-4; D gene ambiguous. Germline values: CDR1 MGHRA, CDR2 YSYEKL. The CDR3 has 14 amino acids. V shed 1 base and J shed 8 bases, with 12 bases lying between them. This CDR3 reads CASSQVEGLDIQYF. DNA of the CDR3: TGCGCCAGCAGCCAAGTTGAAGGGTTGGACATTCAGTACTTC.

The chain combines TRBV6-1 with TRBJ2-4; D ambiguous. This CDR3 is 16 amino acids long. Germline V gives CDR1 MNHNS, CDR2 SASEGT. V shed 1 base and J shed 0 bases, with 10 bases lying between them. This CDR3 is CASSEDMSLAKNIQYF. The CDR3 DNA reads TGTGCCAGCAGTGAAGATATGAGCCTAGCCAAAAACATTCAGTACTTC.

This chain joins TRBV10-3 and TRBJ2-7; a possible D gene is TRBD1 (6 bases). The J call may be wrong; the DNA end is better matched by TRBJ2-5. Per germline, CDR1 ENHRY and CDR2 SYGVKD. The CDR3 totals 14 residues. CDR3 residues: CAISDFTGLETQYF. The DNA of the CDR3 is TGTGCCATCAGTGACTTTACAGGGCTAGAGACCCAGTACTTC.

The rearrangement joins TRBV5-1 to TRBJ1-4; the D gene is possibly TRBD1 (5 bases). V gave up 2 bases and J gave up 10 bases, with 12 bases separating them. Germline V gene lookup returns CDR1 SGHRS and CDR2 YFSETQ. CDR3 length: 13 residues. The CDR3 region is CASSFDGTRKLFF. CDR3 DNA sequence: TGCGCCAGCAGCTTCGATGGGACGAGAAAACTGTTTTTT.

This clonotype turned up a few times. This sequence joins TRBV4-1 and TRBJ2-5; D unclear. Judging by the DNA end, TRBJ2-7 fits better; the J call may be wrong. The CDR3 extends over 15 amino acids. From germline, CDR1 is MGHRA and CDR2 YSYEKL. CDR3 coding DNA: TGCGCCAGCAGCCAAGATTGGAACAGACCCTACGAGCAGTACTTC. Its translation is CASSQDWNRPYEQYF.

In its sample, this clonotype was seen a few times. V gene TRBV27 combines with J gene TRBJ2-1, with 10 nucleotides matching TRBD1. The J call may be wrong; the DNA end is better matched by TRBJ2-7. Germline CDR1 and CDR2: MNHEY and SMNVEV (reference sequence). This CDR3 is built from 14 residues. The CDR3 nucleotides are TGTGCCAGCAGTTCACCGACAGGGGGCAACGAGCAGTACTTC. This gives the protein CASSSPTGGNEQYF.

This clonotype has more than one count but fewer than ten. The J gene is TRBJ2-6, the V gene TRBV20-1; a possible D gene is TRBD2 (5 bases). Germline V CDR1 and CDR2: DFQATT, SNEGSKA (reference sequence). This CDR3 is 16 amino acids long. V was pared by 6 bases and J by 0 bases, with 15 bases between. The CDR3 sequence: CSAETRVASGANVLTF. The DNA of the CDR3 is TGCAGTGCGGAGACGAGGGTGGCCTCTGGGGCCAACGTCCTGACTTTC.

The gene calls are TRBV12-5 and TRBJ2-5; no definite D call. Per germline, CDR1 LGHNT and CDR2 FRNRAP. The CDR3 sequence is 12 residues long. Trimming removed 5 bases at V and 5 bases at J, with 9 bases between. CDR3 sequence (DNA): TGTGCTAGTGGTCCAGTGGGGGAGACCCAGTACTTC. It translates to CASGPVGETQYF. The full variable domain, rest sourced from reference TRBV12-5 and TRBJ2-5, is DARVTQTPRHKVTEMGQEVTMRCQPILGHNTVFWYRQTMMQGLELLAYFRNRAPLDDSGMPKDRFSAEMPDATLATLKIQPSEPRDSAVYFCASGPVGETQYFGPGTRLLVL.

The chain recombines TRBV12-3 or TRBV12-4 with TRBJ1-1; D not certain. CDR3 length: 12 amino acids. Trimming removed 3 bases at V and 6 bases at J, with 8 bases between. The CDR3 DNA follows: TGTGCCAGCAGTTTTCGCTCGCCTGAAGCTTTCTTT. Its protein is CASSFRSPEAFF.

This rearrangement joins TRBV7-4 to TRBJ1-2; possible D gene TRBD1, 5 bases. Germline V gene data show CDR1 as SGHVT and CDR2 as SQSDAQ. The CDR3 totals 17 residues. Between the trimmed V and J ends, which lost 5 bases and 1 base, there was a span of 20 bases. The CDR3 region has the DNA TGTGCCAGCAGCCCCATCGTTGACCCGACAGTTAACTATGGCTACACCTTC. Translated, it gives CASSPIVDPTVNYGYTF.

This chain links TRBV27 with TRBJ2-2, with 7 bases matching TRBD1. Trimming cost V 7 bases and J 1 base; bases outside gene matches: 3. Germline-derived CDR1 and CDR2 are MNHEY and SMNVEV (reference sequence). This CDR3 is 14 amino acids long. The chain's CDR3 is CASNRGLNTGELFF. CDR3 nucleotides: TGTGCCAGCAACAGGGGCCTGAACACCGGGGAGCTGTTTTTT.

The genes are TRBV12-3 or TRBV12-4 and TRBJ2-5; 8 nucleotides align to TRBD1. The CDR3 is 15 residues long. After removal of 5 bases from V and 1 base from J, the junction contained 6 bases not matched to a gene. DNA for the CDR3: TGTGCCAGCAGTGGGCTGACAGGGGCCCAAGAGACCCAGTACTTC. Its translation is CASSGLTGAQETQYF.

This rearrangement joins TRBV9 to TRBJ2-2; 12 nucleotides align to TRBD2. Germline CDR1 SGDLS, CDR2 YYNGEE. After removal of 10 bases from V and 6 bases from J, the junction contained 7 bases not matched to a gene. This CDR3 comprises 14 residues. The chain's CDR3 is CAGGLAGGPGELFF. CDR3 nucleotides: TGTGCCGGCGGCCTAGCGGGGGGGCCCGGGGAGCTGTTTTTT.

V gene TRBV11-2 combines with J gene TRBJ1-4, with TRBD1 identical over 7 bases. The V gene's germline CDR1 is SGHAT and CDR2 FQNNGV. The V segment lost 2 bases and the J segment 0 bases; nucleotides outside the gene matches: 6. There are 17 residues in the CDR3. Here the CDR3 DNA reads TGTGCCAGCAGCTTACGTGGAGGGGGCGCAACTAATGAAAAACTGTTTTTT. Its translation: CASSLRGGGATNEKLFF.

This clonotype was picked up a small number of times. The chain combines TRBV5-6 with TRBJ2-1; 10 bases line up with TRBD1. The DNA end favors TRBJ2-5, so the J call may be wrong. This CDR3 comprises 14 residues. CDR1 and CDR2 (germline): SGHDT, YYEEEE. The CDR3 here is CASSSRGTGEAQYF. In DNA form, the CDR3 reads TGTGCCAGCAGTTCCCGGGGGACAGGGGAGGCCCAGTACTTC.

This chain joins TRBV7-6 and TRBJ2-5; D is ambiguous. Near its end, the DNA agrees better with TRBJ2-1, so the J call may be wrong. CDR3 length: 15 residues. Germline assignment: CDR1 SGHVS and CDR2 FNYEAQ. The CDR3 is CASSLDDTSYNEQFF. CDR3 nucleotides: TGTGCCAGCAGCTTGGACGACACTTCCTACAATGAGCAGTTCTTC.

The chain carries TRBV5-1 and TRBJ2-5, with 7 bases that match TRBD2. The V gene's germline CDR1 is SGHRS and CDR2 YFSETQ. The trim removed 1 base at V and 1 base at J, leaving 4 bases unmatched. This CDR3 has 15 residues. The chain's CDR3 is CASSLIAGLQETQYF. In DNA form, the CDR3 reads TGCGCCAGCAGCTTGATAGCGGGCCTCCAAGAGACCCAGTACTTC.